This T cell receptor beta chain was identified during a study of blood T cell repertoires in COVID-19. The wider study: Samples representing acute and convalescent COVID-19 were sourced from the United States, Italy and Spain. From T cells, B-cell-depleted T cells, or PBMCs came the material, which was cDNA or gDNA.

Study processing details: Cell counts per sample came from amplifying reference gene primers. The repertoire was sequenced with immunoSEQ multiplex PCR; TCRdb's copy has only in-frame clones and lacks some. V, J and clone size reflect that table, while D and trimming were determined from the DNA. This table holds around 33,000 clones, around 80% found once. The V end was cut by 2 bases, the J end by 5 bases, with 10 bases between. Per germline, CDR1 ENHRY and CDR2 SYGVKD. This CDR3 spans 13 amino acids. The specimen sequenced was peripheral blood. The V and J genes are TRBV10-3 and TRBJ2-7; D might be TRBD2 (6 bases). This clonotype was sampled from a man older than 75 with active or convalescent COVID-19. The CDR3 DNA follows: TGTGCCATCAGTGAGGCAGGGAGGAACGAGCAGTACTTC. Protein: CAISEAGRNEQYF.